The 20 T cell receptor beta chains below all came from one sample that was sequenced in a study of blood T cell repertoires in COVID-19. Produced via immunoSEQ multiplex PCR; TCRdb's table is partial and in-frame only. Of about 200,000 clones listed, 86% are singletons. Sequenced material: peripheral blood. The source of these receptors is a woman aged 45-60 years with acute or convalescent COVID-19.

The chain uses TRBV5-1 and TRBJ2-5; 10 bases line up with TRBD1. V shed 6 bases and J 5 bases; nucleotides not matched to a gene: 7. CDR1 SGHRS and CDR2 YFSETQ come from the germline V gene. CDR3 length: 14 residues. CDR3 in amino acids: CASNPGQGSETQYF. For the CDR3, the DNA is TGCGCCAGCAACCCGGGACAGGGGTCGGAGACCCAGTACTTC.

The chain combines TRBV5-1 with TRBJ2-6; unclear D gene. Trimming left V 5 bases short and J 0 bases short, with 9 bases between. In germline, CDR1 is SGHRS, CDR2 YFSETQ. The CDR3 has 15 amino acids. The chain's CDR3 is CASREQVSGANVLTF. The CDR3, as DNA: TGCGCCAGCAGAGAGCAGGTCTCTGGGGCCAACGTCCTGACTTTC.

The table lists this clone with a count of one. This sequence joins TRBV5-8 and TRBJ1-2; 9 positions agree with TRBD1. CDR1 SGHTS and CDR2 YDEGEE come from the germline V gene. The CDR3 is 14 residues long. With V trimmed by 1 base and J by 7 bases, 5 bases remained unmatched. The CDR3 loop is CASSLTGGSPGYTF. CDR3 nucleotides: TGTGCCAGCAGCTTGACAGGGGGCTCTCCTGGCTACACCTTC. The full variable domain, in which reference TRBV5-8 and TRBJ1-2 provide the parts outside the CDR3, is EAGVTQSPTHLIKTRGQQATLRCSPISGHTSVYWYQQALGLGLQFLLWYDEGEERNRGNFPPRFSGRQFPNYSSELNVNALELEDSALYLCASSLTGGSPGYTFGSGTRLTVV.

The CDR3 nucleotides are TGTGCCAGCAGCACCGACAGGAACACCGGGGAGCTGTTTTTT. Amino acid sequence: CASSTDRNTGELFF. The gene calls are TRBV9 and TRBJ2-2; D might be TRBD1 (5 bases). Trimming pared 4 bases from V and 1 base from J, leaving 8 bases between. The length of the CDR3 is 14 residues. Germline V gene lookup returns CDR1 SGDLS and CDR2 YYNGEE.

The rearrangement uses TRBV29-1 and TRBJ2-5; weak D call: TRBD1 (6 bases). Germline V lookup: CDR1 SQVTM, CDR2 ANQGSEA. Trimming took 7 bases from V and 0 from J, leaving 9 bases between them. The CDR3 covers 12 residues. CDR3 DNA: TGCAGCGGAGGACAGTACCAAGAGACCCAGTACTTC. Protein sequence: CSGGQYQETQYF.

This sequence joins TRBV12-5 and TRBJ2-2; TRBD2 matches at 10 bases. This CDR3 is 16 amino acids long. Germline CDR1 reads LGHNT; CDR2 reads FRNRAP. The V and J ends lost 5 bases and 0 bases, in that order; junction bases with no gene match: 3. The CDR3 DNA sequence: TGTGCTAGTGGTCCTGGACTAGCGGCGAACACCGGGGAGCTGTTTTTT. This codes for CASGPGLAANTGELFF. Full variable domain (outside the CDR3, taken from reference TRBV12-5 and TRBJ2-2): DARVTQTPRHKVTEMGQEVTMRCQPILGHNTVFWYRQTMMQGLELLAYFRNRAPLDDSGMPKDRFSAEMPDATLATLKIQPSEPRDSAVYFCASGPGLAANTGELFFGEGSRLTVL.

The chain employs TRBV4-3 and TRBJ2-7, with D maybe TRBD2 (6 bases). The germline V gene encodes CDR1 LGHNA and CDR2 YSLEER. CDR3 length equals 16 residues. Trimming removed 1 base at V and 2 bases at J, with 15 bases between. The CDR3 DNA is TGCGCCAGCAGCCAAGCCCAAGGAGGGACCCCCTACGAGCAGTACTTC. This codes for CASSQAQGGTPYEQYF.

V usage is TRBV10-3 and J usage is TRBJ1-1; a possible D gene is TRBD1 (5 bases). The germline gives CDR1 ENHRY, CDR2 SYGVKD. The length of the CDR3 is 15 residues. V was trimmed by 3 bases and J by 2 bases, leaving 13 bases between them. CDR3 bases: TGTGCCATCAGTGAACTTCAGGGTCCAAACACTGAAGCTTTCTTT. This codes for CAISELQGPNTEAFF.

The chain carries TRBV5-4 and TRBJ2-7; 11 bases line up with TRBD1. V was clipped by 2 bases and J by 6 bases; unmatched bases: 7. The CDR3 is 15 amino acids. Germline-derived CDR1 and CDR2 are SGHNT and YYREEE (reference sequence). The CDR3 reads CASSFESDRGLEQYF. The CDR3 DNA follows: TGTGCCAGCAGCTTCGAGTCGGACAGGGGGCTCGAGCAGTACTTC. The full variable domain, completed using reference TRBV5-4 and TRBJ2-7, is ETGVTQSPTHLIKTRGQQVTLRCSSQSGHNTVSWYQQALGQGPQFIFQYYREEENGRGNFPPRFSGLQFPNYSSELNVNALELDDSALYLCASSFESDRGLEQYFGPGTRLTVT.

The CDR3 sequence is CASSPGTSLYTGELFF. CDR3 bases: TGTGCCAGCAGCCCTGGGACTTCTTTGTACACCGGGGAGCTGTTTTTT. This chain connects TRBV5-5 to TRBJ2-2; possibly TRBD2 for D (6 bases). The germline V gene encodes CDR1 SGHKS and CDR2 YYEKEE (reference sequence). Trimming removed 4 bases at V and 3 bases at J, with 16 bases between. The CDR3 runs to 16 residues.

A few counts support this clone. The rearrangement links TRBV7-3 to TRBJ1-1, with D uncertain. The germline V gene encodes CDR1 SGHTA and CDR2 FQGTGA. The CDR3 extends over 13 amino acids. V lost 4 bases and J lost 1, with 7 bases in between. DNA of the CDR3: TGTGCCAGCAGCTCCCAGGAGAACACTGAAGCTTTCTTT. Amino acid sequence: CASSSQENTEAFF.

The chain carries TRBV6-6 and TRBJ2-7, with D possibly being TRBD1 (7 bases). The germline CDR1 and CDR2 sequences are MNHNY and SVGAGI (reference sequence). Trimming removed 6 bases from V and 7 bases from J, with 28 bases in between. This CDR3 is built from 17 residues. In nucleotides, the CDR3 is TGTGCCAGCAGCCGAAACCCCTCAGGGGGGCGGTATAAGGAGCAGTACTTC. Translated: CASSRNPSGGRYKEQYF.

V is TRBV30 and J is TRBJ1-1; D remains ambiguous. Germline CDR1 and CDR2: GTSNPN and SVGIG (reference sequence). This CDR3 has 14 amino acids. V lost 2 bases, J lost 3 bases, and 13 bases lay in between. The CDR3 region is CAWSLTAGDTEAFF. As DNA, the CDR3 is TGTGCCTGGAGTCTGACGGCGGGAGACACTGAAGCTTTCTTT.

This chain connects TRBV6-5 to TRBJ1-2; no firm D call. Germline V gives CDR1 MNHEY, CDR2 SVGAGI. The CDR3 is 14 residues long. Trimming took off 5 bases at V and 4 bases at J, with 14 bases between the two ends. The CDR3 loop is CASSQHDKSYGYTF. For the CDR3, the DNA is TGTGCCAGCAGTCAACATGACAAAAGCTATGGCTACACCTTC.

The J gene is TRBJ2-3, the V gene TRBV30; 10 bases are shared with TRBD2. The CDR3 is 12 residues long. V lost 8 bases and J lost 4; bases outside the gene matches: 3. The germline V gene has CDR1 GTSNPN and CDR2 SVGIG (reference sequence). The CDR3 loop reads CARSGGADTQYF. In DNA, the CDR3 is TGTGCCCGCAGCGGGGGGGCAGATACGCAGTATTTT.

This chain uses TRBV2 with TRBJ2-1, with 8 bases lining up with TRBD1. The CDR3 is 13 residues long. Germline CDR1 is SNHLY and CDR2 is FYNNEI. The V gene end was trimmed by 6 bases and the J gene end by 8 bases; junction bases not matched to a gene: 6. The CDR3 DNA reads TGTGCCAGCAGAGGACAGGGATCCGATGAGCAGTTCTTC. It translates to CASRGQGSDEQFF.

This clone was recorded once. This sequence joins TRBV11-2 and TRBJ2-3; TRBD2 matches 10 bases. This CDR3 region has 15 residues. The V segment lost 5 bases and the J segment 3 bases; nucleotides outside the gene matches: 5. Germline loops: CDR1 SGHAT, CDR2 FQNNGV. The DNA for the CDR3 is TGTGCCAGCAGCGTGAATAGCGGGGGGACAGATACGCAGTATTTT. Its translation: CASSVNSGGTDTQYF.

V gene TRBV24-1 combines with J gene TRBJ2-1; tentative D call: TRBD1 (6 bases). Germline V gene data show CDR1 as KGHDR and CDR2 as SFDVKD. The CDR3 loop spans 13 amino acids. V lost 5 bases, J lost 10 bases, and 14 bases lay in between. CDR3 DNA sequence: TGTGCCACCAGTGCCCGGGACATGGACGAGCAGTTCTTC. Translated: CATSARDMDEQFF.

The chain is built from TRBV5-6 and TRBJ1-6, with 8 bases aligning to TRBD1. Trimming at V came to 3 bases and at J to 9 bases, leaving 5 bases not matched to a gene. The CDR3 runs to 14 residues. Germline-derived CDR1 and CDR2 are SGHDT and YYEEEE. CDR3 protein: CASSWLTGVSPLHF. CDR3 DNA: TGTGCCAGCAGCTGGCTGACAGGGGTTTCACCCCTCCACTTT.

This chain joins TRBV15 and TRBJ2-6; D uncertain. The ends were cut back, 0 bases at V and 0 bases at J, with 6 bases in the middle. CDR3 length: 16 amino acids. Germline-derived CDR1 and CDR2 are LNHNV and YYDKDF (reference sequence). CDR3 amino acids: CATSRDRVSGANVLTF. The DNA for the CDR3 is TGTGCCACCAGCAGAGATCGGGTCTCTGGGGCCAACGTCCTGACTTTC.